These 16 T cell receptor beta chains were sequenced from one sample in a study of cytomegalovirus exposure and HLA in healthy donors. The PCR had 60 Vbeta and 13 Jbeta primers. Generated by immunoSEQ multiplex PCR, the TCRdb table keeps only in-frame clones and is missing some. Of roughly 58,000 clones in the sample, about four fifths are singletons; the top ten hold 3.5% to 4%. Sequencing input: PBMCs. Every receptor here comes from a woman aged 40 to 50 in good health and CMV-seronegative.

V and J are TRBV15 and TRBJ1-5; 7 nucleotides match TRBD1. Germline V gene data show CDR1 as LNHNV and CDR2 as YYDKDF (reference sequence). The CDR3 runs 15 residues. Trimming cost V 5 bases and J 5 bases; bases outside gene matches: 9. In DNA form, the CDR3 reads TGTGCCACCAGCCTCGAGGGACAGAATTATCAGCCCCAGCATTTT. It translates to CATSLEGQNYQPQHF.

The chain joins TRBV5-1 to TRBJ1-1; possibly TRBD1 for D (5 bases). The V gene lost 7 bases and the J gene lost 4 bases, with 17 bases spanning the gap. This CDR3 region has 14 residues. CDR1 is SGHRS and CDR2 is YFSETQ in the germline V gene. The CDR3 DNA sequence: TGCGCCAGCTCTCGGACTGCCGGGGGCACTGAAGCTTTCTTT. Protein sequence: CASSRTAGGTEAFF.

This clone has only one observation. CDR3 in DNA: TGTGCCAGCAGCTCCAGGACTAGCGGGATTAGTGCCTACGAGCAGTACTTC. Protein product: CASSSRTSGISAYEQYF. The chain recombines TRBV13 with TRBJ2-7; TRBD2 matches 12 bases. Germline CDR1 and CDR2: PRHDT and FYEKMQ (reference sequence). Unmatched junction bases numbered 9, after V lost 4 bases and J lost 2 bases. CDR3 size: 17 residues. The entire variable domain, with the rest obtained from reference TRBV13 and TRBJ2-7, is as follows: AAGVIQSPRHLIKEKRETATLKCYPIPRHDTVYWYQQGPGQDPQFLISFYEKMQSDKGSIPDRFSAQQFSDYHSELNMSSLELGDSALYFCASSSRTSGISAYEQYFGPGTRLTVT.

V is TRBV7-6 and J is TRBJ2-7; 11 bases fit TRBD1. The germline V gene encodes CDR1 SGHVS and CDR2 FNYEAQ. J was trimmed by 5 bases and V by 5 bases; bases with no gene match: 11. CDR3 length: 16 residues. CDR3 sequence (DNA): TGTGCCAGCAGCGGAATTGGGACAGGGGGTGGAAACGAGCAGTACTTC. Protein product: CASSGIGTGGGNEQYF.

V usage is TRBV2 and J usage is TRBJ2-7, with D possibly TRBD2 on 5 matching bases. Germline V gene sequence: CDR1 SNHLY, CDR2 FYNNEI. The CDR3 runs to 14 residues. Trimming pared 4 bases from V and 0 bases from J, leaving 10 bases between. The CDR3 DNA is TGTGCCAGCAGTGGCGGGTGGCGCTCCTACGAGCAGTACTTC. This codes for CASSGGWRSYEQYF.

The V call is TRBV27, the J call TRBJ2-2; 9 bases match TRBD1. The germline V gene encodes CDR1 MNHEY and CDR2 SMNVEV (reference sequence). CDR3 size: 15 residues. V dropped 3 bases and J dropped 4; count of bases not matched to a gene: 3. The CDR3 loop reads CASSLNRGLTGELFF. In DNA form, the CDR3 reads TGTGCCAGCAGTTTGAACAGGGGGCTCACCGGGGAGCTGTTTTTT.

The rearrangement joins TRBV4-2 to TRBJ2-5; 8 bases align to TRBD2. V was clipped by 0 bases and J by 7 bases; unmatched bases: 13. The length of the CDR3 is 17 residues. In germline, CDR1 is LGHNA, CDR2 YNFKEQ. CDR3 DNA: TGTGCCAGCAGCCAAGAGGCGGTCGCGGGAGGAGTCGGGACCCAGTACTTC. Translation gives CASSQEAVAGGVGTQYF.

V usage is TRBV7-2 and J usage is TRBJ2-7; the D gene is possibly TRBD1 (6 bases). CDR3 size: 15 residues. CDR1 is SGHTA, CDR2 FQGNSA, per germline. Trimming took off 4 bases at V and 4 bases at J, with 17 bases between the two ends. DNA for the CDR3: TGTGCCAGCAGCTGGACAGCCAGTTTCGGGTACGAGCAGTACTTC. As protein: CASSWTASFGYEQYF.

V usage is TRBV2 and J usage is TRBJ1-1; 8 bases line up with TRBD1. The CDR3 totals 11 residues. Trimming at V came to 7 bases and at J to 8 bases, leaving 3 bases not matched to a gene. Looked up from germline, CDR1 is SNHLY and CDR2 is FYNNEI. The CDR3 protein is CASNRDREAFF. For the CDR3, the DNA is TGTGCCAGCAACCGGGACAGGGAAGCTTTCTTT.

The chain carries TRBV27 and TRBJ2-3; TRBD1 agrees at 8 bases. The CDR3 is 15 amino acids. Losses at the gene ends were 3 bases for V and 2 bases for J; bases not matched to a gene: 4. The germline V gene has CDR1 MNHEY and CDR2 SMNVEV (reference sequence). The CDR3 reads CASSFKQGVTDTQYF. The CDR3 DNA follows: TGTGCCAGCAGTTTCAAACAGGGGGTCACAGATACGCAGTATTTT.

This clone was recorded only once. V is TRBV2 and J is TRBJ2-2; D is unresolved. Germline CDR1 is SNHLY and CDR2 is FYNNEI. The length of the CDR3 is 13 residues. The V and J ends lost 11 bases and 1 base respectively, with 11 bases between them. As DNA, the CDR3 is TGTGCCCAAAATCAGGAGAACACCGGGGAGCTGTTTTTT. Translation gives CAQNQENTGELFF.

This clone was seen once. For the CDR3, the DNA is TGTGCCAGCGGCAACCGGGACAGGGGTTACGAGCAGTACTTC. It is translated as CASGNRDRGYEQYF. V is TRBV5-6 and J is TRBJ2-7, with 10 nucleotides matching TRBD1. Germline V gene sequence: CDR1 SGHDT, CDR2 YYEEEE. This CDR3 has 14 residues. The V segment lost 7 bases and the J segment 4 bases; nucleotides outside the gene matches: 8.

The chain uses TRBV28 and TRBJ1-1; TRBD1 matches 10 bases. The CDR3 extends over 16 amino acids. V lost 5 bases, J lost 5 bases, and 11 bases stayed unmatched. Germline values: CDR1 MDHEN, CDR2 SYDVKM. The CDR3 spells CASSQLTGGRGTEAFF. CDR3 DNA: TGTGCCAGCAGTCAACTGACAGGGGGCAGGGGGACTGAAGCTTTCTTT.

The rearrangement joins TRBV2 to TRBJ1-5; 7 bases agree with TRBD1. Germline trimming cut 8 bases from V and 0 bases from J; bases unmatched to any gene: 10. The germline V gene has CDR1 SNHLY and CDR2 FYNNEI. The CDR3 is 16 amino acids. The CDR3 DNA follows: TGTGCCAGCCGACAGGGAGAGGGGTATAGCAATCAGCCCCAGCATTTT. This gives the protein CASRQGEGYSNQPQHF.

This chain uses TRBV4-1 with TRBJ2-1; 11 bases agree with TRBD2. Looked up from germline, CDR1 is MGHRA and CDR2 is YSYEKL. V was clipped by 1 base and J by 4 bases; unmatched bases: 9. The CDR3 covers 18 residues. CDR3 DNA sequence: TGCGCCAGCAGCCAAGGCGTACCGGGACTAGCGGATTACAATGAGCAGTTCTTC. It translates to CASSQGVPGLADYNEQFF.

This clone has more than one count but fewer than ten. This chain connects TRBV2 to TRBJ1-1; D gene ambiguous. The germline gives CDR1 SNHLY, CDR2 FYNNEI. This CDR3 has 14 amino acids. The ends were cut back, 6 bases at V and 0 bases at J, with 11 bases in the middle. CDR3 protein: CASRAPSLNTEAFF. As DNA, the CDR3 is TGTGCCAGCAGAGCCCCATCGTTGAACACTGAAGCTTTCTTT.